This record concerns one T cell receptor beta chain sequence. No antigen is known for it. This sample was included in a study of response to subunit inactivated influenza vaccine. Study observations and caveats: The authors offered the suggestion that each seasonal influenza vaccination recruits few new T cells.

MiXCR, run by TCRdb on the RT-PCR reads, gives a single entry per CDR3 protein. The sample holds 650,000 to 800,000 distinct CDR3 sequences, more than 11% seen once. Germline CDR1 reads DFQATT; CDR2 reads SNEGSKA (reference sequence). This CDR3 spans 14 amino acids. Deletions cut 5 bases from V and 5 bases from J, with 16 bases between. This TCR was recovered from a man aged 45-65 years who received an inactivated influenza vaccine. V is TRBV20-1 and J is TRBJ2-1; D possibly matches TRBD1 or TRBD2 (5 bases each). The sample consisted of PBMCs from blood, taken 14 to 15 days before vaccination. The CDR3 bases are TGCAGTGCTGGGGACCAGGGACGGAACAATGAGCAGTTCTTC. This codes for CSAGDQGRNNEQFF.